This entry describes one T cell receptor (beta chain). Its antigen is not identified. These data are taken from a study of cytomegalovirus exposure and HLA in healthy donors. The ends lost 1 base at V and 3 bases at J; junction bases unmatched: 7. Germline V lookup: CDR1 KGHSH, CDR2 LQKENI. The CDR3 consists of 16 residues. Primers included in the PCR were 60 Vbeta and 13 Jbeta primers. This table comes from immunoSEQ multiplex PCR, and its TCRdb copy is limited to in-frame clones, with some not included. The sample includes some 130,000 clones, 77% of them seen just once. Findings and limits, study-wide: In a later analysis, several top co-occurrence clusters appeared linked to parvovirus B19, influenza, CMV and Epstein-Barr virus. When analyzed later, a missense DCLRE1C variant was found to be linked to TCR beta V- and J-gene trimming.

Sequenced: PBMCs. This clonotype was sampled from a male donor in good health and CMV-seronegative. This chain uses TRBV18 with TRBJ1-2, with 8 bases fitting TRBD1. As DNA, the CDR3 is TGTGCCAGCTCACCACTTCGGGCAGGGGGCGACTATGGCTACACCTTC. Translated: CASSPLRAGGDYGYTF.